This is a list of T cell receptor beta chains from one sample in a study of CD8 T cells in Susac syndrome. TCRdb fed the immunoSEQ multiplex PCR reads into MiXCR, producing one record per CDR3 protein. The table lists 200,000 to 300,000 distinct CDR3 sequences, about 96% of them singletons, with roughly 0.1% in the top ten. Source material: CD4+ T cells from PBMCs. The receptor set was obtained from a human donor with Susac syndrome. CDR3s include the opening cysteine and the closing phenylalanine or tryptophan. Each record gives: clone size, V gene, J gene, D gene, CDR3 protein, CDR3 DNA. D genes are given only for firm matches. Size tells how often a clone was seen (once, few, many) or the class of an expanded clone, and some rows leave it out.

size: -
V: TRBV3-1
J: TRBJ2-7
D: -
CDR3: CASGGRTDYEQYF
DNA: TGTGCCAGCGGTGGGAGGACCGACTACGAGCAGTACTTC

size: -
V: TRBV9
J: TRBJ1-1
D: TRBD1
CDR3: CASSETGTLEAFF
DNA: TGTGCCAGCAGCGAGACAGGGACCCTGGAAGCTTTCTTT

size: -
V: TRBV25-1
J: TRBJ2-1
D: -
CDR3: CASSELGVYEQFF
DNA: TGTGCCAGCAGTGAATTGGGGGTGTATGAGCAGTTCTTC

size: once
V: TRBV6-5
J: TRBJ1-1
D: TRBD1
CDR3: CASSYGTGMRAFF
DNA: TGTGCCAGCAGTTACGGGACAGGGATGAGAGCTTTCTTT

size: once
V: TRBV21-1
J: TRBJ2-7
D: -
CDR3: CASSNGAGGKGEQYF
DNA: TGTGCCAGCAGCAACGGGGCGGGAGGTAAAGGCGAGCAGTACTTC

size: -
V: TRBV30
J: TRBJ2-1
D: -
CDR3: CAWRGIRRNEQFF
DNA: TGTGCCTGGAGAGGGATTCGGAGGAATGAGCAGTTCTTC

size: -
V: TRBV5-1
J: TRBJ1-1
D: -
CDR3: CASSLDSAPQMAFF
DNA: TGCGCCAGCAGCTTGGATTCCGCCCCACAGATGGCTTTCTTT

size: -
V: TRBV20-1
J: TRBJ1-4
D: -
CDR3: CSARPPVLEKLFF
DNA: TGCAGTGCTAGGCCCCCAGTTCTTGAAAAACTGTTTTTT

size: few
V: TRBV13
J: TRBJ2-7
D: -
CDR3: CASSRGGSYEQYF
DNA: TGTGCCAGCAGCCGAGGGGGATCCTACGAGCAGTACTTC

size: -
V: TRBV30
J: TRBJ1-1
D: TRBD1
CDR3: CAWRDREYTEAFF
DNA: TGTGCCTGGAGGGACAGGGAATACACTGAAGCTTTCTTT

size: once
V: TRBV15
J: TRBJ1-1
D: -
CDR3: CATSRDRAVPEAFF
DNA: TGTGCCACCAGCAGAGATCGGGCCGTTCCTGAAGCTTTCTTT

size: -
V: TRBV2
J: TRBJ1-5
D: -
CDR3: CASSESLGLGNQPQHF
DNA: TGTGCCAGCAGTGAAAGTCTAGGGTTGGGCAATCAGCCCCAGCATTTT

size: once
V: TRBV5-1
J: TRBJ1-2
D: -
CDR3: CASSLFSGNGYTF
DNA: TGCGCCAGCAGTCTGTTTTCCGGCAATGGCTACACCTTC

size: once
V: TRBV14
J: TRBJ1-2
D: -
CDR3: CASSTMDSISYGYTF
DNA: TGTGCCAGCAGCACTATGGACAGCATCTCCTATGGCTACACCTTC

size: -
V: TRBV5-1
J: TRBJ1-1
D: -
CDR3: CASSHNSGNTEAFF
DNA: TGCGCCAGCAGTCACAACTCGGGGAACACTGAAGCTTTCTTT

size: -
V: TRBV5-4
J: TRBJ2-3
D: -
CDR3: CASSPDSRGTDTQYF
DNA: TGTGCCAGCAGCCCGGACTCACGGGGCACAGATACGCAGTATTTT

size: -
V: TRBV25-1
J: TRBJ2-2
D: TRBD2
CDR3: CASSRTSGTAGELFF
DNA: TGTGCCAGCAGCAGGACTAGCGGGACCGCCGGGGAGCTGTTTTTT

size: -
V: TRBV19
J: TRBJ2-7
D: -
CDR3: CASSIAPLYEQYF
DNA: TGTGCCAGTAGTATAGCCCCGCTATACGAGCAGTACTTC

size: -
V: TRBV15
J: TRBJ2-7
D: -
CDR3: CATSRGADLYEQYF
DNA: TGTGCCACCAGCAGGGGTGCAGACCTCTACGAGCAGTACTTC

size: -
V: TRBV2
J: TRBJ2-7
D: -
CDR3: CAIRGGGEQYF
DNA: TGTGCCATTCGGGGAGGTGGGGAGCAGTACTTC

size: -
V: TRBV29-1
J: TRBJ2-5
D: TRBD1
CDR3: CSMGTGGQETQYF
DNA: TGCAGCATGGGGACAGGGGGCCAAGAGACCCAGTACTTC

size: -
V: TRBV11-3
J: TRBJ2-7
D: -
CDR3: CASSRDQTYEQYF
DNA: TGTGCCAGCAGCCGGGACCAAACCTACGAGCAGTACTTC

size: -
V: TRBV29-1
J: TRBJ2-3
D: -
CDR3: CSVFLVSTDTQYF
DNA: TGCAGCGTCTTCCTGGTGAGCACAGATACGCAGTATTTT

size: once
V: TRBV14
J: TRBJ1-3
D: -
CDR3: CASSQDWDTIYF
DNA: TGTGCCAGCAGCCAAGATTGGGACACCATATATTTT

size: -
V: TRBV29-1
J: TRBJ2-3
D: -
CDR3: CSVKYRDTTDTQYF
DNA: TGCAGCGTCAAATACCGGGACACCACAGATACGCAGTATTTT

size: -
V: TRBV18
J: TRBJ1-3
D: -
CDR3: CASSPQDLSGNTIYF
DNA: TGTGCCAGCTCACCGCAGGACCTCTCTGGAAACACCATATATTTT

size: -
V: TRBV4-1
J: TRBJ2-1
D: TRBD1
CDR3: CASSHRFDRVDNNEQFF
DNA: TGCGCCAGCAGCCATCGATTTGACAGGGTAGACAACAATGAGCAGTTCTTC

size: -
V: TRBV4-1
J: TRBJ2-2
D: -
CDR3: CASSQGKARTNTGELFF
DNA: TGCGCCAGCAGCCAAGGAAAGGCTCGTACGAACACCGGGGAGCTGTTTTTT

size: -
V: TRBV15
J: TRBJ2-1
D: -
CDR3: CATSRERHEQFF
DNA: TGTGCCACCAGCAGGGAGAGGCATGAGCAGTTCTTC

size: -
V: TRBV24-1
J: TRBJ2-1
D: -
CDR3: CATSDSGPPNEQFF
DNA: TGTGCCACCAGTGATTCGGGACCCCCCAATGAGCAGTTCTTC

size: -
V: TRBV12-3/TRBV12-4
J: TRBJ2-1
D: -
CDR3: CASSYGSSYNEQFF
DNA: TGTGCCAGCAGTTACGGGAGCTCCTACAATGAGCAGTTCTTC

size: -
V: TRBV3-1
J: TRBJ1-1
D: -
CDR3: CASSQIRGAEAFF
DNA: TGTGCCAGCAGCCAGATCCGGGGGGCTGAAGCTTTCTTT

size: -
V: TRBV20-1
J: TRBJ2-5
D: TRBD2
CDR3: CSAEVSGIQETQYF
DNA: TGCAGTGCCGAAGTCAGCGGGATCCAAGAGACCCAGTACTTC

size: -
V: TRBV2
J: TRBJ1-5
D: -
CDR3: CASSEEEVRNQPQHF
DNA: TGTGCCAGCAGTGAAGAGGAGGTGAGAAATCAGCCCCAGCATTTT

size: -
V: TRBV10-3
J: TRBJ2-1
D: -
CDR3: CAISQALYPEQFF
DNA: TGTGCCATCAGCCAAGCCCTATATCCTGAGCAGTTCTTC

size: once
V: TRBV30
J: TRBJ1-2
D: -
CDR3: CAWSTGNPGYTF
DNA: TGTGCCTGGAGTACAGGGAACCCTGGCTACACCTTC

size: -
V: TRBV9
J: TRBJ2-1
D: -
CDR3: CASSVDFWGWNEQFF
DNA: TGTGCCAGCAGCGTAGATTTCTGGGGTTGGAATGAGCAGTTCTTC

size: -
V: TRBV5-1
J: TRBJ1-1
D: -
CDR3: CASRLGPNTEAFF
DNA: TGCGCCAGCAGACTGGGGCCAAACACTGAAGCTTTCTTT

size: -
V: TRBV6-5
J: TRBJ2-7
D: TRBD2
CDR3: CASRYRGRRSYEQYF
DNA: TGTGCCAGCAGATATCGCGGGAGGAGGTCCTACGAGCAGTACTTC

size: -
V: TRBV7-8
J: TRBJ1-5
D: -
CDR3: CASSLGTDSNQPQHF
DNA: TGTGCCAGCAGCTTAGGCACCGATAGCAATCAGCCCCAGCATTTT

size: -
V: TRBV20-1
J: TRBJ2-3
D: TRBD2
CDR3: CSVLAGGLDTQYF
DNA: TGCAGCGTGCTAGCGGGAGGGCTAGATACGCAGTATTTT

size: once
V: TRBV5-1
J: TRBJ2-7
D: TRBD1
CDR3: CASSHGTGGGEQYF
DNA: TGCGCCAGCAGCCACGGGACAGGGGGAGGCGAGCAGTACTTC

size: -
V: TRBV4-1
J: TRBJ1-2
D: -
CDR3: CASSQGAVGGYGYTF
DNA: TGCGCCAGCAGCCAAGGCGCGGTAGGCGGGTATGGCTACACCTTC

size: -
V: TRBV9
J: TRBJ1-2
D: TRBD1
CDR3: CASSETGHYGYTF
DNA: TGTGCCAGCAGCGAGACAGGGCACTATGGCTACACCTTC

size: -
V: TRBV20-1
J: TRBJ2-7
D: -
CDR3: CSAGGKGGSYEQYF
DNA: TGCAGTGCTGGGGGTAAGGGCGGCTCCTACGAGCAGTACTTC

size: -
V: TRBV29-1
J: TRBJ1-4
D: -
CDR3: CSASLADEKLFF
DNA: TGCAGCGCCTCCCTAGCGGATGAAAAACTGTTTTTT

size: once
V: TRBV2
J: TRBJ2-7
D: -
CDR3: CASKAGEHSYEQYF
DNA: TGTGCCAGCAAAGCGGGCGAACACTCCTACGAGCAGTACTTC

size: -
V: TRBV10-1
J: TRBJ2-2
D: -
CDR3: CASRLTEAGELFF
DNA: TGCGCCAGCAGACTGACTGAGGCCGGGGAGCTGTTTTTT

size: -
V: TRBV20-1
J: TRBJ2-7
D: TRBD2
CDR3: CSALAGGAYEQYF
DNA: TGCAGTGCCCTAGCGGGAGGTGCCTACGAGCAGTACTTC

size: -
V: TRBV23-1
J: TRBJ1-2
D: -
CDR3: CASSHPGMRSGYTF
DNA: TGCGCCAGCAGTCACCCTGGAATGAGGAGTGGCTACACCTTC

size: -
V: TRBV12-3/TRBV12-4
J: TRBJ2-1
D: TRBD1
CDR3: CASNPGQGSNEQFF
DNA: TGTGCCAGCAATCCGGGACAGGGTAGCAATGAGCAGTTCTTC

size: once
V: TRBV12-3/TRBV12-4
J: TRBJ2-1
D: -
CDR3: CASSPSGRGVGYNEQFF
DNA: TGTGCCAGCAGCCCCTCCGGACGAGGCGTCGGCTACAATGAGCAGTTCTTC

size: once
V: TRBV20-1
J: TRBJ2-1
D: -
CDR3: CSADTRLDEQFF
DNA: TGCAGTGCTGATACGAGACTAGATGAGCAGTTCTTC

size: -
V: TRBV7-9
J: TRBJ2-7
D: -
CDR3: CASNNVGGASIEQYF
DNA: TGTGCCAGCAACAATGTGGGAGGAGCCTCTATCGAGCAGTACTTC

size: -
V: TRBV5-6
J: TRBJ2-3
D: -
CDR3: CASSGDLVPGTDTQYF
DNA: TGTGCCAGCAGCGGGGATTTGGTCCCTGGCACAGATACGCAGTATTTT

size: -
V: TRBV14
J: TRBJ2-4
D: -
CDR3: CASSQDFPGKGRNIQYF
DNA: TGTGCCAGCAGCCAAGATTTTCCGGGAAAAGGACGAAACATTCAGTACTTC